One TCR beta chain is described in this entry. The sample originates from a study of blood T cell repertoires in COVID-19. Some clones are missing from TCRdb's copy, which holds only in-frame ones; the method was immunoSEQ multiplex PCR. The profile shows approximately 240,000 clones, approximately 80% of them singletons. Sequencing was carried out using peripheral blood. The TCR comes from a woman aged 35 to 49 who had recovered from COVID-19.

The CDR3, as DNA: TGTGCCAGCCGGAAGGGGGCAGGGGGCCAGCCCCAGCATTTT. It translates to CASRKGAGGQPQHF. The V and J genes are TRBV2 and TRBJ1-5; 8 positions match TRBD1. Per the germline V gene, CDR1 is SNHLY and CDR2 is FYNNEI. This CDR3 region has 14 residues. J gave up 7 bases and V 8 bases, and 10 bases lay outside the gene matches. Full variable domain (rest looked up from reference TRBV2 and TRBJ1-5): EPEVTQTPSHQVTQMGQEVILRCVPISNHLYFYWYRQILGQKVEFLVSFYNNEISEKSEIFDDQFSVERPDGSNFTLKIRSTKLEDSAMYFCASRKGAGGQPQHFGDGTRLSIL.